The 19 T cell receptor beta chains below all came from one sample that was sequenced in a study of blood T cell repertoires in COVID-19. Profiling relied on immunoSEQ multiplex PCR, and the TCRdb table lists in-frame clones only, not all of them. The sample has about 150,000 clones; approximately 80% are singletons. Sequencing was carried out using peripheral blood. These receptors all come from a woman aged 50 to 60 in a cohort sampled during active or convalescent COVID-19.

There are a few counts of this clone. The V call is TRBV27, the J call TRBJ1-1; D is uncertain. The length of the CDR3 is 13 residues. CDR1 and CDR2 (germline): MNHEY, SMNVEV (reference sequence). The ends were cut back, 10 bases at V and 4 bases at J, with 16 bases in the middle. In DNA form, the CDR3 reads TGTGCCACCCGGGGTGTACACTTCACTGAAGCTTTCTTT. Translated, it gives CATRGVHFTEAFF.

The genes are TRBV12-5 and TRBJ2-2, with 11 bases aligning to TRBD2. This CDR3 has 15 residues. J lost 4 bases, V lost 5 bases, and 3 bases had no gene match. Germline CDR1 LGHNT, CDR2 FRNRAP. CDR3 in amino acids: CASGGLAGGTGELFF. CDR3 nucleotides: TGTGCTAGTGGTGGCCTAGCGGGGGGCACCGGGGAGCTGTTTTTT.

This clone was seen once. The chain recombines TRBV6-2 or TRBV6-3 with TRBJ2-1; weak D call: TRBD1 (6 bases). The CDR3 consists of 14 residues. The germline gives CDR1 MNHEY, CDR2 SVGEGT. The V end lost 6 bases, the J end lost 2 bases, and 11 bases lay between the germline ends. The CDR3 reads CASSGPGAYNEQFF. Written as DNA, the CDR3 is TGTGCCAGCAGCGGACCAGGGGCCTACAATGAGCAGTTCTTC.

The rearrangement uses TRBV11-1 and TRBJ2-1; TRBD2 aligns across 9 bases. CDR1 SGHAT and CDR2 FQDESV come from the germline V gene (reference sequence). V shed 8 bases and J 7 bases; nucleotides not matched to a gene: 9. The CDR3 loop spans 14 amino acids. The CDR3 nucleotides read TGTGCCAGCGATAGGCGGGGGGGGAGGAATGAGCAGTTCTTC. It codes for CASDRRGGRNEQFF.

This sequence joins TRBV14 and TRBJ2-7, with D perhaps TRBD1 (6 bases). Germline CDR1 reads SGHDN; CDR2 reads FVKESK. Trimming shortened V by 10 bases and J by 6 bases, and 13 bases separated the two germline ends. The CDR3 is 11 amino acids. The CDR3 bases are TGTGCCAACCCCACAGGGAGCGAGCAGTACTTC. It encodes CANPTGSEQYF.

The rearrangement links TRBV24-1 to TRBJ1-2; D call uncertain. Per germline, CDR1 KGHDR and CDR2 SFDVKD. V was shortened by 4 bases and J by 8 bases, with 13 bases between the two germline ends. The CDR3 sequence is 13 residues long. The DNA of the CDR3 is TGTGCCACCAGTGACCTAGCGTTTGAAGGCTACACCTTC. Encoded protein: CATSDLAFEGYTF.

The rearrangement uses TRBV24-1 and TRBJ2-3, with D possibly matching TRBD2 (7 bases). Per the germline V gene, CDR1 is KGHDR and CDR2 is SFDVKD. This CDR3 spans 14 amino acids. The V and J ends lost 5 bases and 2 bases respectively, with 10 bases between them. CDR3 region: CATSGGGYTDTQYF. CDR3 in DNA: TGTGCCACCAGTGGCGGGGGCTACACAGATACGCAGTATTTT.

This clone has more than one count but fewer than ten. CDR3 sequence: CASSPRAPGQGAPGNTIYF. The CDR3 coding sequence is TGCGCCAGCAGCCCTAGGGCGCCGGGACAGGGGGCTCCTGGAAACACCATATATTTT. The chain is built from TRBV5-1 and TRBJ1-3, with 12 bases aligning to TRBD1. V shed 4 bases and J 2 bases; nucleotides not matched to a gene: 13. This CDR3 spans 19 amino acids. Germline CDR1 and CDR2: SGHRS and YFSETQ.

This sequence joins TRBV7-2 and TRBJ1-1; no clear D. This CDR3 comprises 16 residues. Germline V CDR1 and CDR2: SGHTA, FQGNSA. V was trimmed by 5 bases and J by 0 bases, leaving 16 bases between them. CDR3 residues: CASSPLRGSMNTEAFF. DNA for the CDR3: TGTGCCAGCAGCCCGCTACGAGGGAGCATGAACACTGAAGCTTTCTTT.

The chain carries TRBV6-5 and TRBJ2-1; D possibly corresponds to TRBD1 (6 bases). The CDR3 has 13 residues. Germline V gene lookup returns CDR1 MNHEY and CDR2 SVGAGI. V was shortened by 8 bases and J by 5 bases, with 13 bases between the two germline ends. The CDR3 DNA reads TGTGCCAGCTCCGGGACAACAAACAATGAGCAGTTCTTC. It is translated as CASSGTTNNEQFF.

In its sample, this clone was seen a few times. This chain joins TRBV19 and TRBJ1-4, with 9 bases aligning to TRBD1. Germline V gives CDR1 LNHDA, CDR2 SQIVND (reference sequence). The CDR3 is made up of 15 amino acids. The junction had 9 bases not matched to a gene; V was cut back by 3 bases and J by 10 bases. CDR3: CASSIRGQGSGKLFF. The CDR3 DNA reads TGTGCCAGTAGTATCAGGGGACAGGGATCCGGAAAACTGTTTTTT.

The V gene is TRBV4-1, the J gene TRBJ2-5; D might be TRBD2 (5 bases). Germline CDR1 and CDR2: MGHRA and YSYEKL. The CDR3 covers 15 residues. V lost 2 bases, J lost 1 base, and 11 bases lay in between. This CDR3 is CASSQYGLRQETQYF. CDR3 sequence (DNA): TGCGCCAGCAGCCAATATGGACTCCGCCAAGAGACCCAGTACTTC.

The rearrangement uses TRBV19 and TRBJ1-4; D possibly corresponds to TRBD1 (6 bases). Germline lookup yields CDR1 LNHDA and CDR2 SQIVND (reference sequence). Trimming removed 3 bases from V and 0 bases from J, with 11 bases in between. The CDR3 runs 16 residues. The CDR3, as DNA: TGTGCCAGTAGTATCTCCCAGGGGACAACTAATGAAAAACTGTTTTTT. Encoded protein: CASSISQGTTNEKLFF.

The rearrangement uses TRBV7-2 and TRBJ2-1, with TRBD2 identical over 8 bases. J lost 4 bases, V lost 6 bases, and 8 bases had no gene match. Germline V gives CDR1 SGHTA, CDR2 FQGNSA. CDR3 length equals 15 residues. Here the CDR3 DNA reads TGTGCCAGCAGACCGCCGGGACTAGATTACAATGAGCAGTTCTTC. Protein sequence: CASRPPGLDYNEQFF.

V is TRBV9 and J is TRBJ1-2; D gene unclear. The CDR3 spans 14 residues. V was clipped by 0 bases and J by 4 bases, with 10 bases between them. Germline CDR1 SGDLS, CDR2 YYNGEE. The CDR3 DNA sequence: TGTGCCAGCAGCGTAGGCTCCGGGTCCTATGGCTACACCTTC. Translating it yields CASSVGSGSYGYTF. Complete variable domain (other parts from reference TRBV9 and TRBJ1-2): DSGVTQTPKHLITATGQRVTLRCSPRSGDLSVYWYQQSLDQGLQFLIQYYNGEERAKGNILERFSAQQFPDLHSELNLSSLELGDSALYFCASSVGSGSYGYTFGSGTRLTVV.

The V and J genes are TRBV24-1 and TRBJ2-1; TRBD1 aligns across 11 bases. This CDR3 comprises 15 residues. Germline CDR1 KGHDR, CDR2 SFDVKD. The trim removed 3 bases at V and 8 bases at J, leaving 5 bases unmatched. CDR3 nucleotide sequence: TGTGCCACCAGTGATAAGGGACAGGGGGTGGATGAGCAGTTCTTC. It translates to CATSDKGQGVDEQFF.

V is TRBV4-1 and J is TRBJ1-5; D possibly corresponds to TRBD1 (6 bases). The V end was cut by 1 base, the J end by 6 bases, with 13 bases between. This CDR3 contains 15 residues. Per the germline V gene, CDR1 is MGHRA and CDR2 is YSYEKL. This CDR3 is CASSQGQVLVQPQHF. The CDR3 region has the DNA TGCGCCAGCAGCCAAGGACAGGTCTTAGTTCAGCCCCAGCATTTT.

The chain employs TRBV3-1 (or the pseudogene TRBV3-2) and TRBJ2-3, with a tentative D call TRBD2 (5 bases). V was pared by 6 bases and J by 6 bases, with 10 bases between. The CDR3 has 12 amino acids. In germline, CDR1 is LGHDT, CDR2 YNNKEL (reference sequence). The CDR3 DNA is TGTGCCAGCAGAGATCTAGCTGATACGCAGTATTTT. Residues: CASRDLADTQYF.

The chain employs TRBV4-1 and TRBJ2-2; 9 nucleotides line up with TRBD2. The CDR3 spans 15 residues. V dropped 1 base and J dropped 6; count of bases not matched to a gene: 3. Germline loops: CDR1 MGHRA, CDR2 YSYEKL. The CDR3 coding sequence is TGCGCCAGCAGCCAAGGCGGGGGGGCACCCGGGGAGCTGTTTTTT. Encoded protein: CASSQGGGAPGELFF.